Below, 25 T cell receptor beta chains from the same sample are listed, as sequenced in a study of blood T cell repertoires in COVID-19. Sequencing was performed with immunoSEQ multiplex PCR; in TCRdb, only in-frame clones are kept and a portion is missing. The data show about 300,000 clones, around 89% seen once. Material: peripheral blood. The receptors stem from a man in his forties or fifties with acute or convalescent COVID-19.

The chain carries TRBV7-3 and TRBJ1-1; D is undetermined. The germline V gene encodes CDR1 SGHTA and CDR2 FQGTGA. Trimming pared 5 bases from V and 3 bases from J, leaving 10 bases between. This CDR3 comprises 13 residues. Written as DNA, the CDR3 is TGTGCCAGCAGCACCATCCGGGACACTGAAGCTTTCTTT. As protein: CASSTIRDTEAFF.

Turning to this clone: Within the sample, other DNA sequences also encode this same CDR3. CDR3 in amino acids: CSAWTPFGNTIYF. The CDR3 DNA sequence: TGCAGCGCATGGACACCCTTCGGAAACACCATATATTTT. The chain links TRBV29-1 to TRBJ1-3; a weak D match, TRBD1 (5 bases). Germline lookup yields CDR1 SQVTM and CDR2 ANQGSEA. The CDR3 covers 13 residues. V was shortened by 7 bases and J by 4 bases, with 14 bases between the two germline ends.

The chain has TRBV5-8 and TRBJ1-2, with TRBD1 matching 10 bases. V was clipped by 2 bases and J by 4 bases; unmatched bases: 5. CDR1 is SGHTS, CDR2 YDEGEE, per germline. The CDR3 totals 15 residues. The CDR3: CASSFLTGGIYGYTF. CDR3 sequence (DNA): TGTGCCAGCAGCTTCCTGACAGGGGGCATCTATGGCTACACCTTC.

The rearrangement joins TRBV6-5 to TRBJ1-3; D is possibly TRBD1 (5 bases). V lost 5 bases and J lost 9, with 11 bases in between. The CDR3 has 12 residues. Germline CDR1 is MNHEY and CDR2 is SVGAGI. CDR3 protein: CASSPSGGTIYF. The CDR3, as DNA: TGTGCCAGCAGTCCCTCGGGGGGCACCATATATTTT.

This clone was seen a single time. The gene calls are TRBV3-1 (or the pseudogene TRBV3-2) and TRBJ2-2; D is ambiguous. Trimming took 6 bases from V and 5 from J, leaving 13 bases between them. CDR1 LGHDT and CDR2 YNNKEL come from the germline V gene (reference sequence). CDR3 length equals 14 residues. In DNA, the CDR3 is TGTGCCAGCAGGCAATTCCCGGTGACCGGGGAGCTGTTTTTT. It codes for CASRQFPVTGELFF.

The rearrangement uses TRBV12-5 and TRBJ2-3, with D tentatively TRBD1 (5 bases). The V end lost 1 base, the J end lost 8 bases, and 10 bases lay between the germline ends. This CDR3 has 13 residues. In germline, CDR1 is LGHNT, CDR2 FRNRAP. CDR3 nucleotide sequence: TGTGCTAGTGGTTTGGACAGGTCCGCTACGCAGTATTTT. Amino acid sequence: CASGLDRSATQYF.

This clone was picked up one time. J is TRBJ1-1 and V is TRBV11-2; TRBD1 matches 7 bases. The J segment lost 5 bases and the V segment lost 7 bases, leaving 10 bases of the junction unmatched. The CDR3 has 14 residues. Germline CDR1 SGHAT, CDR2 FQNNGV. The CDR3 protein is CASTIGPGGTEAFF. CDR3 sequence (DNA): TGTGCCAGCACCATCGGCCCAGGGGGGACTGAAGCTTTCTTT.

V is TRBV6-5 and J is TRBJ2-7; D perhaps matches TRBD1 (5 bases). The CDR3 is made up of 15 amino acids. Per germline, CDR1 MNHEY and CDR2 SVGAGI. Trimming removed 2 bases from V and 2 bases from J, with 13 bases in between. The CDR3 spells CASSYGRRVPYEQYF. The DNA for the CDR3 is TGTGCCAGCAGTTACGGGCGCAGGGTCCCCTACGAGCAGTACTTC.

J is TRBJ2-7 and V is TRBV7-2, with 8 nucleotides matching TRBD1. V lost 5 bases, J lost 2 bases, and 8 bases stayed unmatched. CDR1 and CDR2 from the germline V gene are SGHTA and FQGNSA. This CDR3 is built from 15 residues. The CDR3 is CASSPSGTGPYEQYF. The CDR3 region has the DNA TGTGCCAGCAGCCCTTCCGGGACAGGCCCCTACGAGCAGTACTTC.

The chain links TRBV24-1 to TRBJ1-1, with 11 nucleotides matching TRBD1. Germline-derived CDR1 and CDR2 are KGHDR and SFDVKD. The CDR3 is 16 amino acids. Trimming took 0 bases from V and 4 from J; bases not matched to a gene: 3. The CDR3 DNA follows: TGTGCCACCAGTGATTTGGATGGACAGGGGGCCACTGAAGCTTTCTTT. Translating gives CATSDLDGQGATEAFF.

The V and J genes are TRBV15 and TRBJ2-3; 7 nucleotides agree with TRBD2. V was pared by 1 base and J by 0 bases, with 4 bases of the junction left unmatched. Germline V lookup: CDR1 LNHNV, CDR2 YYDKDF (reference sequence). The CDR3 extends over 16 amino acids. The CDR3 region has the DNA TGTGCCACCAGCAGAGGGCTAGCGGAAAGCACAGATACGCAGTATTTT. This codes for CATSRGLAESTDTQYF.

The rearrangement links TRBV2 to TRBJ2-2, with 7 positions matching TRBD1. Per the germline V gene, CDR1 is SNHLY and CDR2 is FYNNEI. The CDR3 runs 15 residues. Trimming removed 7 bases from V and 4 bases from J; junction bases left unmatched: 9. CDR3 DNA: TGTGCCAGCACCCTAGACAGGGAAGGCACCGGGGAGCTGTTTTTT. Amino acids: CASTLDREGTGELFF.

The chain uses TRBV5-8 and TRBJ1-1, with 11 nucleotides matching TRBD1. This CDR3 contains 17 residues. The V gene end was trimmed by 3 bases and the J gene end by 5 bases; junction bases not matched to a gene: 12. From germline, CDR1 is SGHTS and CDR2 YDEGEE. This chain's CDR3 is CASSYRDRGWTRTEAFF. DNA for the CDR3: TGTGCCAGCAGCTATAGGGACAGGGGGTGGACGAGAACTGAAGCTTTCTTT.

A single count supports this clone. This sequence joins TRBV7-8 and TRBJ2-6, with 10 bases aligning to TRBD1. V shed 3 bases and J 7 bases; nucleotides not matched to a gene: 12. Germline CDR1 is SGHVS and CDR2 is FQNEAQ. The CDR3 loop spans 18 amino acids. The CDR3 DNA reads TGTGCCAGCAGCTTGGGACAGGGGTCCCCGACCGGCGCCAACGTCCTGACTTTC. Translation: CASSLGQGSPTGANVLTF.

The V and J genes are TRBV12-5 and TRBJ2-7; D gene uncertain. CDR1 is LGHNT, CDR2 FRNRAP, per germline. V was clipped by 6 bases and J by 0 bases, with 6 bases between them. The CDR3 loop spans 12 amino acids. CDR3 sequence reads: CASGQLSYEQYF. The CDR3 DNA is TGTGCTAGTGGACAGCTCTCCTACGAGCAGTACTTC. The variable domain in full, completed from reference TRBV12-5 and TRBJ2-7, reads DARVTQTPRHKVTEMGQEVTMRCQPILGHNTVFWYRQTMMQGLELLAYFRNRAPLDDSGMPKDRFSAEMPDATLATLKIQPSEPRDSAVYFCASGQLSYEQYFGPGTRLTVT.

The rearrangement uses TRBV2 and TRBJ2-1; 9 positions agree with TRBD2. Per the germline V gene, CDR1 is SNHLY and CDR2 is FYNNEI. Trimming at V came to 7 bases and at J to 3 bases, leaving 7 bases not matched to a gene. This CDR3 has 15 residues. The chain's CDR3 is CASTGSGGLYNEQFF. The DNA of the CDR3 is TGTGCCAGCACTGGTAGCGGGGGCCTCTACAATGAGCAGTTCTTC.

The rearrangement uses TRBV6-6 and TRBJ1-5, with a tentative D call TRBD1 (5 bases). CDR1 is MNHNY, CDR2 SVGAGI, per germline (reference sequence). This CDR3 region has 13 residues. V dropped 8 bases and J dropped 5 bases, with 13 bases sitting between them. CDR3 in DNA: TGTGCCAGCGTCCGGGGGGGGGATCAGCCCCAGCATTTT. Translation gives CASVRGGDQPQHF.

The V gene is TRBV11-2, the J gene TRBJ1-2; D uncertain. This CDR3 has 13 amino acids. The germline V gene has CDR1 SGHAT and CDR2 FQNNGV. Trimming removed 5 bases from V and 7 bases from J, with 14 bases in between. The CDR3 region has the DNA TGTGCCAGCAGCCTGAGTCGCCCAGGTGGCTACACCTTC. This encodes CASSLSRPGGYTF.

The genes are TRBV28 and TRBJ1-6; 10 positions match TRBD1. The CDR3 extends over 17 amino acids. Germline assignment: CDR1 MDHEN and CDR2 SYDVKM. The J segment lost 2 bases and the V segment lost 6 bases, leaving 7 bases of the junction unmatched. The DNA of the CDR3 is TGTGCCAGCAGCCTGGGACAGGGGAGCACCTATAATTCACCCCTCCACTTT. This gives the protein CASSLGQGSTYNSPLHF.

The chain is built from TRBV7-2 and TRBJ1-3; possible D gene TRBD1, 5 bases. Germline CDR1 is SGHTA and CDR2 is FQGNSA. The CDR3 runs to 14 residues. V was clipped by 0 bases and J by 8 bases, with 11 bases between them. For the CDR3, the DNA is TGTGCCAGCAGCTTAGCCCAGGGAAGAGACACCATATATTTT. Translating it yields CASSLAQGRDTIYF.

The CDR3: CASSQDHLRGSYGYTF. The CDR3 DNA reads TGCGCCAGCAGCCAAGACCACCTACGGGGTTCCTATGGCTACACCTTC. This sequence joins TRBV4-1 and TRBJ1-2; D is uncertain. Germline lookup yields CDR1 MGHRA and CDR2 YSYEKL. Trimming took 0 bases from V and 4 from J, leaving 15 bases between them. This CDR3 has 16 residues.

The J gene is TRBJ1-6, the V gene TRBV6-5; possible D gene TRBD1, 5 bases. Trimming removed 1 base from V and 7 bases from J, with 8 bases in between. This CDR3 comprises 14 residues. The V gene's germline CDR1 is MNHEY and CDR2 SVGAGI. Here the CDR3 DNA reads TGTGCCAGCAGTTACTTGACAGAGAATTCACCCCTCCACTTT. It is translated as CASSYLTENSPLHF.

The V and J genes are TRBV5-4 and TRBJ1-1, with TRBD1 as a possible D gene (5 bases). The CDR3 contains 13 residues. The V gene's germline CDR1 is SGHNT and CDR2 YYREEE (reference sequence). The V end lost 3 bases, the J end lost 3 bases, and 9 bases lay between the germline ends. CDR3 DNA: TGTGCCAGCAGCTGGGGGGGGTACACTGAAGCTTTCTTT. Translated, it gives CASSWGGYTEAFF.

The CDR3 bases are TGTGCCAGCAGCATCCCATGGGAGAGCAATTCACCCCTCCACTTT. Its translation is CASSIPWESNSPLHF. The rearrangement uses TRBV7-8 and TRBJ1-6; no reliable D call. Trimming left V 5 bases short and J 7 bases short, with 15 bases between. This CDR3 spans 15 amino acids. Germline CDR1 reads SGHVS; CDR2 reads FQNEAQ.

This clone has only a few counts. This chain uses TRBV24-1 with TRBJ1-1; 8 nucleotides match TRBD1. This CDR3 comprises 15 residues. Germline CDR1 reads KGHDR; CDR2 reads SFDVKD. The J segment lost 4 bases and the V segment lost 5 bases, leaving 8 bases of the junction unmatched. The CDR3 region has the DNA TGTGCCACCAGTGGGGTTGACAGGGGAGTCACTGAAGCTTTCTTT. This encodes CATSGVDRGVTEAFF.